What follows are 18 T cell receptor beta chains derived from one specimen sequenced in a study of shared clonotypes between healthy human individuals. Some clones are missing from TCRdb's copy, which holds only in-frame ones; the method was immunoSEQ multiplex PCR. The table shows 950,000 to 1,100,000 clones, with about 74% occurring only once. Input material: memory CD4+ T cells sorted from blood. Noted subset: CD45RA-negative fraction. These receptors all stem from a man between 18 and 35 years old in good health.

The chain is built from TRBV6-5 and TRBJ1-2, with TRBD1 identical over 7 bases. Trimming removed 5 bases from V and 6 bases from J; junction bases left unmatched: 6. Per germline, CDR1 MNHEY and CDR2 SVGAGI. The CDR3 covers 13 residues. The CDR3 loop is CASSTLQGHGYTF. DNA of the CDR3: TGTGCCAGCAGTACCCTACAGGGGCATGGCTACACCTTC.

This chain uses TRBV10-3 with TRBJ2-3; a weak D match, TRBD1 (5 bases). The germline V gene has CDR1 ENHRY and CDR2 SYGVKD. V was trimmed by 11 bases and J by 0 bases, leaving 15 bases between them. The CDR3 consists of 14 residues. The CDR3 DNA is TGTGCCTCCCAGGGTGGCAGGAGCACAGATACGCAGTATTTT. It specifies CASQGGRSTDTQYF.

A word on this clone: The same CDR3 is also encoded by other DNA sequences in this sample. V usage is TRBV7-2 and J usage is TRBJ2-1; TRBD2 is a possible D gene (7 bases). In germline, CDR1 is SGHTA, CDR2 FQGNSA. Trimming pared 5 bases from V and 4 bases from J, leaving 15 bases between. This CDR3 comprises 15 residues. In DNA form, the CDR3 reads TGTGCCAGCAGCCTCTCCGGGGGGCAGTACAATGAGCAGTTCTTC. Translated: CASSLSGGQYNEQFF.

J is TRBJ1-2 and V is TRBV7-2; 8 bases match TRBD1. Germline lookup yields CDR1 SGHTA and CDR2 FQGNSA. This CDR3 is 15 amino acids long. With V trimmed by 5 bases and J by 6 bases, 11 bases remained unmatched. CDR3 coding DNA: TGTGCCAGCAGCCTCCGACAGGGGACGAATGATGGCTACACCTTC. It translates to CASSLRQGTNDGYTF. The full variable domain, with the rest looked up from reference TRBV7-2 and TRBJ1-2, is GAGVSQSPSNKVTEKGKDVELRCDPISGHTALYWYRQSLGQGLEFLIYFQGNSAPDKSGLPSDRFSAERTGGSVSTLTIQRTQQEDSAVYLCASSLRQGTNDGYTFGSGTRLTVV.

The chain links TRBV29-1 to TRBJ2-2, with 12 bases matching TRBD2. J gave up 5 bases and V 5 bases, and 6 bases lay outside the gene matches. The CDR3 contains 15 residues. The V gene's germline CDR1 is SQVTM and CDR2 ANQGSEA. The CDR3 sequence is CSVSGLAGRTGELFF. The CDR3 DNA reads TGCAGCGTTTCTGGACTAGCGGGAAGGACCGGGGAGCTGTTTTTT.

This chain connects TRBV28 to TRBJ1-2; perhaps TRBD1 as D (5 bases). The CDR3 spans 13 residues. Germline CDR1 and CDR2: MDHEN and SYDVKM. The V end was cut by 3 bases, the J end by 7 bases, with 12 bases between. The CDR3, as DNA: TGTGCCAGCAGTTTTAATGGGGGAGGTGGCTACACCTTC. Translated, it gives CASSFNGGGGYTF.

The chain employs TRBV7-9 and TRBJ2-3; D is unresolved. Between the trimmed V and J ends, which lost 4 bases and 2 bases, there was a span of 10 bases. This CDR3 region has 14 residues. The germline V gene encodes CDR1 SEHNR and CDR2 FQNEAQ (reference sequence). The CDR3 spells CASSYSRDTDTQYF. The DNA of the CDR3 is TGTGCCAGCAGCTATAGCCGAGACACAGATACGCAGTATTTT.

A remark on this clone: Other DNA sequences in this sample translate to the same CDR3. The V gene is TRBV27, the J gene TRBJ1-2; tentative D call: TRBD1 (6 bases). The germline CDR1 and CDR2 sequences are MNHEY and SMNVEV (reference sequence). Trimming took 4 bases from V and 5 from J, leaving 11 bases between them. This CDR3 has 13 residues. The CDR3 loop reads CASSSGQGYGYTF. The CDR3 DNA follows: TGTGCCAGCAGTTCGGGGCAGGGGTATGGCTACACCTTC.

The DNA of the CDR3 is TGTGCCAGCAGCCCCGACCCAGGGGGAAGCTACAATGAGCAGTTCTTC. The encoded protein is CASSPDPGGSYNEQFF. V and J are TRBV9 and TRBJ2-1, with 7 bases fitting TRBD1. Germline V gene data show CDR1 as SGDLS and CDR2 as YYNGEE. CDR3 size: 16 residues. The V segment lost 4 bases and the J segment 3 bases; nucleotides outside the gene matches: 10. The whole variable domain, remainder taken from reference TRBV9 and TRBJ2-1, is DSGVTQTPKHLITATGQRVTLRCSPRSGDLSVYWYQQSLDQGLQFLIQYYNGEERAKGNILERFSAQQFPDLHSELNLSSLELGDSALYFCASSPDPGGSYNEQFFGPGTRLTVL.

In the case of this clone: Other nucleotide sequences from this sample produce the same CDR3. The chain is built from TRBV30 and TRBJ1-6; D not certain. The CDR3 runs to 13 residues. Between the trimmed V and J ends, which lost 1 base and 3 bases, there was a span of 4 bases. CDR1 and CDR2 (germline): GTSNPN, SVGIG (reference sequence). The CDR3 DNA sequence: TGTGCCTGGAGTGCGGACTATAATTCACCCCTCCACTTT. Translated, it gives CAWSADYNSPLHF.

The chain carries TRBV29-1 and TRBJ2-5; no clear D. CDR1 and CDR2 (germline): SQVTM, ANQGSEA. V lost 8 bases to trimming and J lost 1 base, with 11 bases between them. The CDR3 extends over 12 amino acids. The CDR3 DNA sequence: TGCAGCACCGCAGAAGTCCAAGAGACCCAGTACTTC. Protein product: CSTAEVQETQYF.

For this clone: Within the sample, other DNA sequences also encode this same CDR3. The genes are TRBV7-2 and TRBJ2-3; D gene unclear. Between the trimmed V and J ends, which lost 0 bases and 0 bases, there was a span of 7 bases. This CDR3 spans 15 amino acids. Germline V gene lookup returns CDR1 SGHTA and CDR2 FQGNSA. CDR3 loop: CASSLAGRSTDTQYF. Here the CDR3 DNA reads TGTGCCAGCAGCTTAGCAGGCCGGAGCACAGATACGCAGTATTTT.

The rearrangement joins TRBV5-1 to TRBJ1-3; a possible D gene is TRBD1 (6 bases). V lost 4 bases to trimming and J lost 0 bases, with 17 bases between them. The germline gives CDR1 SGHRS, CDR2 YFSETQ. The CDR3 runs 17 residues. The CDR3 reads CASSQSGGPSSGNTIYF. The CDR3 DNA reads TGCGCCAGCAGCCAGTCGGGGGGGCCCTCCTCTGGAAACACCATATATTTT. The full variable domain, in which reference TRBV5-1 and TRBJ1-3 provide the parts outside the CDR3, is KAGVTQTPRYLIKTRGQQVTLSCSPISGHRSVSWYQQTPGQGLQFLFEYFSETQRNKGNFPGRFSGRQFSNSRSEMNVSTLELGDSALYLCASSQSGGPSSGNTIYFGEGSWLTVV.

The chain recombines TRBV5-1 with TRBJ2-3; 8 bases are a match to TRBD2. In germline, CDR1 is SGHRS, CDR2 YFSETQ. This CDR3 spans 17 amino acids. The V segment lost 4 bases and the J segment 10 bases; nucleotides outside the gene matches: 20. CDR3 loop: CASSQFSGLVVGGAQYF. The DNA of the CDR3 is TGCGCCAGCAGCCAATTCTCGGGACTAGTTGTAGGAGGGGCGCAGTATTTT.

This clone has just one count. The chain couples TRBV28 to TRBJ2-2; unclear D gene. Germline lookup yields CDR1 MDHEN and CDR2 SYDVKM. This CDR3 is 14 amino acids long. With 5 bases removed from V and 5 bases from J, the gap between germline ends came to 12 bases. This CDR3 is CASSQNIVTGELFF. The CDR3 DNA follows: TGTGCCAGCAGTCAAAACATAGTTACCGGGGAGCTGTTTTTT.

This clone has only one observation. This chain links TRBV6-6 with TRBJ2-7; tentatively, D is TRBD1 (6 bases). V was shortened by 2 bases and J by 2 bases, with 10 bases between the two germline ends. Germline values: CDR1 MNHNY, CDR2 SVGAGI (reference sequence). The CDR3 is 14 amino acids. The CDR3 sequence: CASSYTQGTYEQYF. In DNA, the CDR3 is TGTGCCAGCAGTTACACCCAGGGGACCTACGAGCAGTACTTC.

Of note for this clone: Different DNA sequences within this sample yield the same CDR3. The chain links TRBV6-1 to TRBJ1-4; D is undetermined. The CDR3 consists of 14 residues. The V and J ends lost 3 bases and 5 bases respectively, with 10 bases between them. Germline V lookup: CDR1 MNHNS, CDR2 SASEGT. The CDR3 region has the DNA TGTGCCAGCAGTGACGCCAGACTCAATGAAAAACTGTTTTTT. Translating gives CASSDARLNEKLFF.

In its sample, this clone was seen a few times. This chain links TRBV29-1 with TRBJ2-7; TRBD2 matches 8 bases. Germline-derived CDR1 and CDR2 are SQVTM and ANQGSEA. The CDR3 totals 14 residues. Unmatched junction bases numbered 11, after V lost 4 bases and J lost 6 bases. The CDR3 DNA sequence: TGCAGCGTTGGTGATGTCGGGGGGGCTCGCGAGCAGTACTTC. It translates to CSVGDVGGAREQYF.